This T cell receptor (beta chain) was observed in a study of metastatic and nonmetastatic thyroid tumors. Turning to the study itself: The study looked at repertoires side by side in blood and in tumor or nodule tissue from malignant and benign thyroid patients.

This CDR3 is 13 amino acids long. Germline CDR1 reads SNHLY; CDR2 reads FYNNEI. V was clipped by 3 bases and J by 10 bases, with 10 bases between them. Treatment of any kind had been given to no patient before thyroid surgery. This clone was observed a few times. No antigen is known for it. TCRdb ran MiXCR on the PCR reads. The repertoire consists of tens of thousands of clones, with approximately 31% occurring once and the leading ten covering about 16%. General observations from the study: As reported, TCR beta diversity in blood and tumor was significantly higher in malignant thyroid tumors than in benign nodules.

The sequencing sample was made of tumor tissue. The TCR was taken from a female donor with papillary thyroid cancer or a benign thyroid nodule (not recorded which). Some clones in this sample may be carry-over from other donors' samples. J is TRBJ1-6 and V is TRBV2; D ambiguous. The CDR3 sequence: CASSDTDMSPLHF. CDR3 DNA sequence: TGTGCCAGCAGTGATACCGACATGTCACCCCTCCACTTT.